The sequence of this T cell receptor beta chain was determined in a study of blood T cell repertoires in COVID-19. Study-level background: The samples span acute and convalescent COVID-19 from the United States, Italy and Spain. From T cells, B-cell-depleted T cells, or PBMCs came the material, which was cDNA or gDNA.

Per the study methods: Amplification of reference gene primers was used by the study to estimate nucleated cell counts. Sequencing was performed with immunoSEQ multiplex PCR; in TCRdb, only in-frame clones are kept and a portion is missing. D and trimming come from the DNA, and the V and J calls and clone size come from that table. The profile covers over 200,000 clones, with 81% appearing a single time and approximately 7.9% taken by the ten largest. The CDR3 contains 20 residues. Trimming took off 0 bases at V and 3 bases at J, with 26 bases between the two ends. The germline V gene encodes CDR1 SGHRS and CDR2 YFSETQ.

Sequencing input: peripheral blood. This chain joins TRBV5-1 and TRBJ2-3, with a possible D match to TRBD2 (7 bases). The origin of this receptor is a woman aged 80 or over with acute or convalescent COVID-19. The CDR3 nucleotides are TGCGCCAGCAGCTTGGCGAGTTATAGTCGCGGGGGCCTTAGTACAGATACGCAGTATTTT. Amino acids: CASSLASYSRGGLSTDTQYF.